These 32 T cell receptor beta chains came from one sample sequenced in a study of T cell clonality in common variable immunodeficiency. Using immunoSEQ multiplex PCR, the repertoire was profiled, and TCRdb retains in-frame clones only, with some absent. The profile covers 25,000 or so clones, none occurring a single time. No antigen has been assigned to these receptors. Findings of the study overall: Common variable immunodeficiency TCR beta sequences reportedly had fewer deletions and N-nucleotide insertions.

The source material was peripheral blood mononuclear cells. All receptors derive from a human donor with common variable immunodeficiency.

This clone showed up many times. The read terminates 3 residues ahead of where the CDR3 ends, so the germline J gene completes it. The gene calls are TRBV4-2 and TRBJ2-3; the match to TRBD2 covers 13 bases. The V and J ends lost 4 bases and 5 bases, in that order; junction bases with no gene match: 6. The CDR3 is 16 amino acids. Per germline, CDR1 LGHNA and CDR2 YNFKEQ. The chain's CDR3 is CASSLTSGGQEDTQYF. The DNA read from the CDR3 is TGTGCCAGCAGCCTGACTAGCGGGGGGCAGGAAGATACG.

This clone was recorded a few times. CDR3 DNA (partial): TGTGCCTGGAGTGTAGGGACAGGGATGCGC. This codes for CAWSVGTGMR. In full, the CDR3 reads CAWSVGTGMRYTF. This rearrangement joins TRBV30 to TRBJ1-2; TRBD1 agrees at 9 bases. Coverage ceases 3 residues before the CDR3 finishes, and the germline J gene fills in the end. Germline values: CDR1 GTSNPN, CDR2 SVGIG (reference sequence). The CDR3 is 13 amino acids.

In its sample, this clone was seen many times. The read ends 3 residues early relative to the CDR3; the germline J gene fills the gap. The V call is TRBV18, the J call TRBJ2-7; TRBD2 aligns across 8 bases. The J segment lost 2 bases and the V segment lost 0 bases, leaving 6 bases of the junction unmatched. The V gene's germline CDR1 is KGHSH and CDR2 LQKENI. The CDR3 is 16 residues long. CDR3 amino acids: CASSPPSGSSPYEQYF. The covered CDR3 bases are TGTGCCAGCTCACCACCGAGCGGGAGTAGTCCCTACGAG.

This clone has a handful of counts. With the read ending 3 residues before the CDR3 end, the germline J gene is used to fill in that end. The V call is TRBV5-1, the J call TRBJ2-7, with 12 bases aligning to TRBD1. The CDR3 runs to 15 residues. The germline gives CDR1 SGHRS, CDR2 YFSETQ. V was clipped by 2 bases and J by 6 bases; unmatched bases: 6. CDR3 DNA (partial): TGCGCCAGCAGCTTACCCGGGACAGGGGGCCGCGAG. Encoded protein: CASSLPGTGGRE. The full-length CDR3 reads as CASSLPGTGGREQYF. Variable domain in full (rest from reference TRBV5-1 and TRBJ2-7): KAGVTQTPRYLIKTRGQQVTLSCSPISGHRSVSWYQQTPGQGLQFLFEYFSETQRNKGNFPGRFSGRQFSNSRSEMNVSTLELGDSALYLCASSLPGTGGREQYFGPGTRLTVT.

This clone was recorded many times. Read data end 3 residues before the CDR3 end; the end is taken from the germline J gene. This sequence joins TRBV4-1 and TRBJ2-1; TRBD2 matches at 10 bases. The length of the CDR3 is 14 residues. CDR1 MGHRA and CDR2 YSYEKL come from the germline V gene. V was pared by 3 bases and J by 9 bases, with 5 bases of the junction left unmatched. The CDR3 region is CASSQSGRVTEQFF. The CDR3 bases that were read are TGCGCCAGCAGCCAGAGCGGGAGGGTTACTGAG.

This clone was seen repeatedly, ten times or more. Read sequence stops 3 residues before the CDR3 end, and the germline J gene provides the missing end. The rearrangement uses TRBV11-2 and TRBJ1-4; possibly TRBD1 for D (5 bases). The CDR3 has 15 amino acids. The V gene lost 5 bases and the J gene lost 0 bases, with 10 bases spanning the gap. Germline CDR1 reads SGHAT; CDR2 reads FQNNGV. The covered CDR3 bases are TGTGCCAGCAGCACCCCGACAGCAACTAATGAAAAA. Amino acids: CASSTPTATNEK. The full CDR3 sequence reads CASSTPTATNEKLFF.

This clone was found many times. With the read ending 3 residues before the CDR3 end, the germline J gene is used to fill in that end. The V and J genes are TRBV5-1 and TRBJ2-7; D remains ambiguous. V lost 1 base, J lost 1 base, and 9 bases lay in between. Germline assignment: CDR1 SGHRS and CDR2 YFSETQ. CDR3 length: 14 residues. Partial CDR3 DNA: TGCGCCAGCAGCTTGCGACCAGCGTCCTACGAG. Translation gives CASSLRPASYE. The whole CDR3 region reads CASSLRPASYEQYF.

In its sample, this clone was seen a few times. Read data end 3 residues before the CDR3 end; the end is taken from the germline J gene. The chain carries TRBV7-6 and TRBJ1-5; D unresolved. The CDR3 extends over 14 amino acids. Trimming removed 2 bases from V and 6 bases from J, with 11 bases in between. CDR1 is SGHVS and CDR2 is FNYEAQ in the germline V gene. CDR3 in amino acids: CASSLTDRGQPQHF. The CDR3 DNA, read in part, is TGTGCCAGCAGCTTAACAGACCGGGGTCAGCCC.

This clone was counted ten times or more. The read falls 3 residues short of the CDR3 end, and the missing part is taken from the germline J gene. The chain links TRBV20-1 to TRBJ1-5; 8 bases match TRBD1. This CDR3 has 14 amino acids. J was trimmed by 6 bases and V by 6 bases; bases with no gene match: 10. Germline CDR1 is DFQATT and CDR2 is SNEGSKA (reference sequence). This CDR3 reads CSAIEQGGGQPQHF. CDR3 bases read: TGCAGTGCGATCGAACAGGGGGGCGGTCAGCCC.

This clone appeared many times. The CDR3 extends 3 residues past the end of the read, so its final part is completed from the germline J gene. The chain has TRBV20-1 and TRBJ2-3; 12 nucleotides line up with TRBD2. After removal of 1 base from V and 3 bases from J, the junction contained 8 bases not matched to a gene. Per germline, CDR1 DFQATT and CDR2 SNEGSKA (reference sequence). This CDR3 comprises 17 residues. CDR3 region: CSARVSYLAGGTDTQYF. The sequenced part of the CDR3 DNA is TGCAGTGCTAGAGTTTCGTATCTAGCGGGGGGGACAGATACG.

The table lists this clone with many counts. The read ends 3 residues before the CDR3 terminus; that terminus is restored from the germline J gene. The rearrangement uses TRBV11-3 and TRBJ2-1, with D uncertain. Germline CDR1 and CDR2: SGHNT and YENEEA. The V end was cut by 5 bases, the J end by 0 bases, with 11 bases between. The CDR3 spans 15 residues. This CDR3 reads CASSPPGSSYNEQFF. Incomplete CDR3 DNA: TGTGCCAGCAGCCCCCCCGGTAGCTCCTACAATGAG.

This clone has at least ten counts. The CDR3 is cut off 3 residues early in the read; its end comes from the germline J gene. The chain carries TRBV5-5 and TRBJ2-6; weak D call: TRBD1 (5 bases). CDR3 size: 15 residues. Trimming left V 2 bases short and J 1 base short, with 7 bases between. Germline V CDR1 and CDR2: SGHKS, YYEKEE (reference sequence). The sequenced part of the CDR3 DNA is TGTGCCAGCAGCTTACAGGCATCTGGGGCCAACGTC. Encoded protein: CASSLQASGANV. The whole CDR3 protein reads CASSLQASGANVLTF.

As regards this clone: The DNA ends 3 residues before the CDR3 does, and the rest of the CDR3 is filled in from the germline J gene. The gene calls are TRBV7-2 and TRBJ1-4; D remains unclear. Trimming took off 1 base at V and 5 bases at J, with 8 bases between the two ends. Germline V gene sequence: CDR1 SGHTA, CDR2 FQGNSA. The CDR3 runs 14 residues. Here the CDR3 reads CASSLGQKNEKLFF. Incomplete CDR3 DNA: TGTGCCAGCAGCTTAGGGCAGAAAAATGAAAAA.

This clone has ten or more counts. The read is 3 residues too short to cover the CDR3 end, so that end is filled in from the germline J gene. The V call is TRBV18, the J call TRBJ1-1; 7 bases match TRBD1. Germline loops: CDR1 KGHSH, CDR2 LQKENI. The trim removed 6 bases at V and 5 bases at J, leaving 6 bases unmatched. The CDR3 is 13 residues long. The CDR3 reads CASSRQGNTEAFF. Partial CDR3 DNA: TGTGCCAGCTCCCGACAGGGAAATACTGAA.

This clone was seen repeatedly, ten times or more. The CDR3 DNA, read in part, is TGTGCCAGTAGTATAATTACAGGGGCAAACACCGGGGAG. Translation gives CASSIITGANTGE. The full CDR3 sequence reads CASSIITGANTGELFF. The chain recombines TRBV19 with TRBJ2-2, with 7 bases identical to TRBD1. The read finishes 3 residues shy of the CDR3 end, and the germline J gene is used to complete it. V was clipped by 2 bases and J by 2 bases; unmatched bases: 5. This CDR3 has 16 amino acids. Germline CDR1 reads LNHDA; CDR2 reads SQIVND (reference sequence).

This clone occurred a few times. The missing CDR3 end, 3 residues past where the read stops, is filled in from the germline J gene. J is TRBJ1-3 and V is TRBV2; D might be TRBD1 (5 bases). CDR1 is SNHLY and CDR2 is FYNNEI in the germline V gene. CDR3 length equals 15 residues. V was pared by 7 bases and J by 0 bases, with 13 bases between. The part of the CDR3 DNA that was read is TGTGCCAGCACTCTTGGGGGGGTCTCTGGAAACACC. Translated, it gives CASTLGGVSGNT. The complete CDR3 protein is CASTLGGVSGNTIYF.

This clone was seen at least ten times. The DNA read from the CDR3 is TGTGCCTGGAGTGTAGAGGGGACAATGAACACTGAA. Protein product: CAWSVEGTMNTE. The whole CDR3 sequence is CAWSVEGTMNTEAFF. V and J are TRBV30 and TRBJ1-1; D might be TRBD1 (6 bases). The CDR3 end falls 3 residues outside the read, so it is completed with the germline J gene. Germline V lookup: CDR1 GTSNPN, CDR2 SVGIG (reference sequence). The CDR3 loop spans 15 amino acids. V lost 0 bases and J 0 bases, leaving 11 bases between the germline ends.

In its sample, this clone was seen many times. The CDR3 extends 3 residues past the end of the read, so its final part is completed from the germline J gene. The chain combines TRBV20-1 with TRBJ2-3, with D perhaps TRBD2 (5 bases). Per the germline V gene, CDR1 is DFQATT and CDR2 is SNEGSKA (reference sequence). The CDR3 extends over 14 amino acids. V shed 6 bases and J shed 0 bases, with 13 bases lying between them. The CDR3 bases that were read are TGCAGTGCCAGTGGACTGTTGAGCACAGATACG. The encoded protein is CSASGLLSTDT. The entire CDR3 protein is CSASGLLSTDTQYF.

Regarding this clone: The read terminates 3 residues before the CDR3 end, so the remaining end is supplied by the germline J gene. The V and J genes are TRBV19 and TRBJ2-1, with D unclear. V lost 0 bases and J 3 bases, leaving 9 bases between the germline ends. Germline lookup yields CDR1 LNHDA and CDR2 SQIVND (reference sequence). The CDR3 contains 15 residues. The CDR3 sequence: CASSIEGPVYNEQFF. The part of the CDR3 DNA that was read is TGTGCCAGTAGTATAGAGGGCCCCGTCTACAATGAG.

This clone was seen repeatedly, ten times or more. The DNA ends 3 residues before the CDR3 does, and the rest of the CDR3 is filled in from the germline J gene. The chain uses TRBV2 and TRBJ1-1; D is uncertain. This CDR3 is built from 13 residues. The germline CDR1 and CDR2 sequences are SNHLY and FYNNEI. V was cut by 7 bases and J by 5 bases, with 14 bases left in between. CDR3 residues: CASNRPPGTEAFF. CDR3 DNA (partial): TGTGCCAGCAACCGCCCCCCGGGGACTGAA.

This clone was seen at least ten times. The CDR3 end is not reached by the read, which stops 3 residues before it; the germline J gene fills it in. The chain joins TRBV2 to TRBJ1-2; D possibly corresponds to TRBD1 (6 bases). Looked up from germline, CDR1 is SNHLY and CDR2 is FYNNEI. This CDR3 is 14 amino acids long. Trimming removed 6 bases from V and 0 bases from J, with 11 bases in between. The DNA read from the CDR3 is TGTGCCAGCAGGCCGAGACAGGCTAACTATGGC. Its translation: CASRPRQANYG. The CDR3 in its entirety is CASRPRQANYGYTF.

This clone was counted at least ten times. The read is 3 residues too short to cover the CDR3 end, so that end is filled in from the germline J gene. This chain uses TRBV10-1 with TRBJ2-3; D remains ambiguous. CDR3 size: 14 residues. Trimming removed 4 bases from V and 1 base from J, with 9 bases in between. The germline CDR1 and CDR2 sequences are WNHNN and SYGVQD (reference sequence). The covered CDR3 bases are TGCGCCAGCAGTGGTAGCTCTGGCACAGATACG. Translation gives CASSGSSGTDT. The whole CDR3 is CASSGSSGTDTQYF.

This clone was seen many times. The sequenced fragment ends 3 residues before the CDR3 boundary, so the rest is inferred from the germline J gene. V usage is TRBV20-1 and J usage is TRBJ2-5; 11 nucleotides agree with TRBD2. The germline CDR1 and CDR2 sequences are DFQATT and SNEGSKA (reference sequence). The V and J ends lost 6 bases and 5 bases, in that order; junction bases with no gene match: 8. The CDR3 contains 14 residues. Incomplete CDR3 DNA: TGCAGTGCGCAACTAGCGGGAGTGCGGGAGACC. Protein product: CSAQLAGVRET. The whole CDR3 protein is CSAQLAGVRETQYF.

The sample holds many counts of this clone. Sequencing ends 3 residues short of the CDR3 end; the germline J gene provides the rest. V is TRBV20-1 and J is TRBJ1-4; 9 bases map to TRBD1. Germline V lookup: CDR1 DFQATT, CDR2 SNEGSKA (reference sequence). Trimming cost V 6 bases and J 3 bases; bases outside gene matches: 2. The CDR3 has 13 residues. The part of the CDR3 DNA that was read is TGCAGTGCCAGGACAGGGGCTAATGAAAAA. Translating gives CSARTGANEK. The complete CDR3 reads CSARTGANEKLFF.

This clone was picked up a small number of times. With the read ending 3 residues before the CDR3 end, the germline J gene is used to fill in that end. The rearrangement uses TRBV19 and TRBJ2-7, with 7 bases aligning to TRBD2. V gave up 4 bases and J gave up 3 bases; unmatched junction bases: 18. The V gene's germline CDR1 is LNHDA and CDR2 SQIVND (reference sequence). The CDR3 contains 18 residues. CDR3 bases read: TGTGCCAGTAGTACTCTCATAACGGGCGGGACTAAGCGCTACGAG. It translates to CASSTLITGGTKRYE. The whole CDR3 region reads CASSTLITGGTKRYEQYF.

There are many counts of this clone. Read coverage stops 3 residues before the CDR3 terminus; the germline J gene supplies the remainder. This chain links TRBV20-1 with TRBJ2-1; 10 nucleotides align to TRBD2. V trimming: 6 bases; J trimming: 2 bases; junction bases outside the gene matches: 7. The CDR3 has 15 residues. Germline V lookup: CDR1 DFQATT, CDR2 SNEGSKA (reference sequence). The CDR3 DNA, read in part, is TGCAGTGCACGGACTAGCGGACTCACCTACAATGAG. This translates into CSARTSGLTYNE. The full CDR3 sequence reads CSARTSGLTYNEQFF.

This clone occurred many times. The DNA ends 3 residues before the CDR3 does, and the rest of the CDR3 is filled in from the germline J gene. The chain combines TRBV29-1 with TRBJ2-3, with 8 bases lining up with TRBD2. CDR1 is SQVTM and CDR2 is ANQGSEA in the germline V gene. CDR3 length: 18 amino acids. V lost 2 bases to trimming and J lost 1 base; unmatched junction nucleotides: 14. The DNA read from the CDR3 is TGCAGCGTTGAACGAAGCGGGAGCAGGTTAAAACGCACAGATACG. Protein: CSVERSGSRLKRTDT. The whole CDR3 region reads CSVERSGSRLKRTDTQYF.

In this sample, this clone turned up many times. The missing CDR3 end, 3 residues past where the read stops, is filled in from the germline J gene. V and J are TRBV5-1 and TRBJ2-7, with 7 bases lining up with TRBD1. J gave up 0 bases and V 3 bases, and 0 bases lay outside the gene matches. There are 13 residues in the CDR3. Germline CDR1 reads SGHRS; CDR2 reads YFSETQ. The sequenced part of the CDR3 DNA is TGCGCCAGCAGCTGGGACAGCTCCTACGAG. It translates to CASSWDSSYE. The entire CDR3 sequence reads CASSWDSSYEQYF. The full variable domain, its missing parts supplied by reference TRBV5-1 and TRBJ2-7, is KAGVTQTPRYLIKTRGQQVTLSCSPISGHRSVSWYQQTPGQGLQFLFEYFSETQRNKGNFPGRFSGRQFSNSRSEMNVSTLELGDSALYLCASSWDSSYEQYFGPGTRLTVT.

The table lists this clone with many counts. The CDR3 bases that were read are TGTGCCAGCAGCCCCTCCGGGGTGGGGGGC. This encodes CASSPSGVGG. From start to end, the CDR3 is CASSPSGVGGYTF. V is TRBV7-3 and J is TRBJ1-2; no definite D call. The sequenced fragment ends 3 residues before the CDR3 boundary, so the rest is inferred from the germline J gene. CDR1 is SGHTA, CDR2 FQGTGA, per germline. This CDR3 has 13 amino acids.

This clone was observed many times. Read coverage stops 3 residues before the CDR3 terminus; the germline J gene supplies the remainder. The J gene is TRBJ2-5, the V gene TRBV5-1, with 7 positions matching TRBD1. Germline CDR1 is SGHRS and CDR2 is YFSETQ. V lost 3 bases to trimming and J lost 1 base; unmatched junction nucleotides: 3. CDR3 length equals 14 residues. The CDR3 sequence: CASSSGQFQETQYF. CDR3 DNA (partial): TGCGCCAGCAGCTCGGGACAGTTCCAAGAGACC.

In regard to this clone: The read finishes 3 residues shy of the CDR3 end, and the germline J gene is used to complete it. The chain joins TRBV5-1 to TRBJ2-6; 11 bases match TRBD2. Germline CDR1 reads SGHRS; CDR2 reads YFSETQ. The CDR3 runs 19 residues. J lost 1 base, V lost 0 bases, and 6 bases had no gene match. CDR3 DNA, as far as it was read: TGCGCCAGCAGCTTGGGGGCTAGCGGGGGGTCGTCTGGGGCCAACGTC. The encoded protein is CASSLGASGGSSGANV. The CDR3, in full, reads CASSLGASGGSSGANVLTF.

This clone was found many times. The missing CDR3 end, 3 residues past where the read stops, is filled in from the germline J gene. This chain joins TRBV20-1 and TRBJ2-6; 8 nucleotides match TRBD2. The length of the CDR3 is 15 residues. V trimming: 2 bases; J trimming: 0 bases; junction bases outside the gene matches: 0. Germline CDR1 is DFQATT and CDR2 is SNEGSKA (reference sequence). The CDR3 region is CSARRGGSGANVLTF. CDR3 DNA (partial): TGCAGTGCTAGACGGGGGGGCTCTGGGGCCAACGTC.